Listed here are 32 T cell receptor beta chains from one sample, sequenced in a study of shared clonotypes between healthy human individuals. TCRdb's copy holds only in-frame clones and misses some; the assay was immunoSEQ multiplex PCR. The sample consists of about 1.5 million clones, 95% to 99% of them appearing once. The sample was naive CD4+ T cells sorted from blood. This sample's subset: CD45RA+ positively selected. The receptors here all came from a young man in good health.

This clone appeared once. The chain uses TRBV7-9 and TRBJ2-3; D is possibly TRBD1 (6 bases). CDR1 is SEHNR, CDR2 FQNEAQ, per germline (reference sequence). Trimming took 2 bases from V and 2 from J, leaving 14 bases between them. CDR3 length: 16 residues. DNA for the CDR3: TGTGCCAGCAGCTTATATCTAGGGGGAAACACAGATACGCAGTATTTT. Translated, it gives CASSLYLGGNTDTQYF.

The J gene is TRBJ2-3, the V gene TRBV13; 7 bases map to TRBD2. With 3 bases clipped from V and 2 bases from J, the junction kept 11 bases outside the gene matches. The germline CDR1 and CDR2 sequences are PRHDT and FYEKMQ (reference sequence). The CDR3 spans 17 residues. DNA of the CDR3: TGTGCCAGCAGCTTTACGGTTACGCGGGAGTTCACAGATACGCAGTATTTT. Translating gives CASSFTVTREFTDTQYF.

The chain joins TRBV6-5 to TRBJ1-4; D unclear. Germline CDR1 reads MNHEY; CDR2 reads SVGAGI. With 2 bases removed from V and 8 bases from J, the gap between germline ends came to 6 bases. This CDR3 is built from 12 residues. The CDR3 spells CASSYTWEKLFF. CDR3 DNA sequence: TGTGCCAGCAGTTACACCTGGGAAAAACTGTTTTTT.

A word on this clone: Germline is not matched at one junction end, which may reflect a read error. The gene calls are TRBV7-7 and TRBJ2-7; maybe TRBD1 (7 bases). The germline V gene encodes CDR1 SSHAT and CDR2 FNYEAQ (reference sequence). CDR3 size: 15 residues. The CDR3 reads CASSLARGQNYEQYF. The CDR3 DNA is TGTGCTAGCAGCTTAGCGCGGGGACAGAACTACGAGCAGTACTTC.

This rearrangement joins TRBV4-3 to TRBJ2-2; 9 bases are a match to TRBD1. The CDR3 is 17 amino acids. V was clipped by 4 bases and J by 0 bases; unmatched bases: 6. The germline CDR1 and CDR2 sequences are LGHNA and YSLEER. CDR3 sequence: CASSPRTGAANTGELFF. In nucleotides, the CDR3 is TGCGCCAGCAGCCCTCGGACAGGGGCGGCGAACACCGGGGAGCTGTTTTTT.

The V call is TRBV28, the J call TRBJ2-1, with a possible D match to TRBD2 (6 bases). Per the germline V gene, CDR1 is MDHEN and CDR2 is SYDVKM. Trimming took off 6 bases at V and 3 bases at J, with 15 bases between the two ends. This CDR3 has 15 amino acids. The CDR3 spells CASRQAWGDYNEQFF. CDR3 DNA: TGTGCCAGCAGGCAGGCCTGGGGGGACTACAATGAGCAGTTCTTC.

This chain uses TRBV28 with TRBJ1-5; D not certain. The ends were cut back, 8 bases at V and 0 bases at J, with 14 bases in the middle. Germline-derived CDR1 and CDR2 are MDHEN and SYDVKM. The CDR3 extends over 15 amino acids. The DNA of the CDR3 is TGTGCCAGCGATTTCCCTGACGGTAGCAATCAGCCCCAGCATTTT. It is translated as CASDFPDGSNQPQHF.

A single count supports this clone. The chain carries TRBV19 and TRBJ1-4; no definite D call. CDR1 is LNHDA, CDR2 SQIVND, per germline (reference sequence). The CDR3 has 14 residues. V lost 5 bases and J 0 bases, leaving 7 bases between the germline ends. CDR3 sequence reads: CASSASATNEKLFF. Here the CDR3 DNA reads TGTGCCAGTAGTGCGTCAGCAACTAATGAAAAACTGTTTTTT.

J is TRBJ1-5 and V is TRBV28; 12 nucleotides agree with TRBD1. V lost 2 bases, J lost 6 bases, and 5 bases stayed unmatched. The CDR3 runs to 16 residues. The V gene's germline CDR1 is MDHEN and CDR2 SYDVKM. The CDR3 DNA reads TGTGCCAGCAGTTTAGCGGGACAGGGGGCAGGTCAGCCCCAGCATTTT. Translating gives CASSLAGQGAGQPQHF. The full variable domain, rest sourced from reference TRBV28 and TRBJ1-5, is DVKVTQSSRYLVKRTGEKVFLECVQDMDHENMFWYRQDPGLGLRLIYFSYDVKMKEKGDIPEGYSVSREKKERFSLILESASTNQTSMYLCASSLAGQGAGQPQHFGDGTRLSIL.

The V gene is TRBV5-1, the J gene TRBJ2-1, with 7 bases fitting TRBD2. There are 16 residues in the CDR3. Germline V gene sequence: CDR1 SGHRS, CDR2 YFSETQ. With 5 bases clipped from V and 2 bases from J, the junction kept 10 bases outside the gene matches. The CDR3 DNA reads as TGCGCCAGCAGGCAAGCGGGACTCCAAACCTACAATGAGCAGTTCTTC. It translates to CASRQAGLQTYNEQFF.

The chain links TRBV11-2 to TRBJ2-4; TRBD2 aligns across 7 bases. The germline V gene has CDR1 SGHAT and CDR2 FQNNGV. CDR3 length equals 15 residues. Trimming at V came to 3 bases and at J to 7 bases, leaving 9 bases not matched to a gene. The chain's CDR3 is CASSFFGGRSNIQYF. In DNA form, the CDR3 reads TGTGCCAGCAGCTTTTTTGGCGGGAGATCGAACATTCAGTACTTC.

The chain has TRBV4-2 and TRBJ2-3, with D uncertain. In germline, CDR1 is LGHNA, CDR2 YNFKEQ. The CDR3 is 16 residues long. Trimming took off 3 bases at V and 3 bases at J, with 16 bases between the two ends. The DNA for the CDR3 is TGTGCCAGCAGCCAGGCTGATAATGGAGAGACAGATACGCAGTATTTT. Translating gives CASSQADNGETDTQYF.

This chain uses TRBV18 with TRBJ2-7, with D tentatively TRBD2 (5 bases). V was shortened by 5 bases and J by 4 bases, with 21 bases between the two germline ends. The CDR3 is 16 residues long. CDR1 is KGHSH, CDR2 LQKENI, per germline. The CDR3 spells CASSGVPGTPEYEQYF. The CDR3 DNA sequence: TGTGCCAGCTCAGGGGTACCGGGAACTCCAGAATACGAGCAGTACTTC.

The chain employs TRBV6-1 and TRBJ1-2; maybe TRBD1 (5 bases). Per germline, CDR1 MNHNS and CDR2 SASEGT. This CDR3 has 13 residues. Trimming cost V 4 bases and J 6 bases, with 12 bases left between them. The CDR3: CASSVWGMDGYTF. The CDR3, as DNA: TGTGCCAGCAGTGTTTGGGGGATGGATGGCTACACCTTC.

The rearrangement uses TRBV9 and TRBJ1-3; D is unclear. Looked up from germline, CDR1 is SGDLS and CDR2 is YYNGEE. V lost 0 bases to trimming and J lost 8 bases, with 12 bases between them. The CDR3 has 14 amino acids. The CDR3: CASSVAIVEDTIYF. The CDR3 DNA follows: TGTGCCAGCAGCGTAGCTATCGTTGAGGACACCATATATTTT.

The genes are TRBV5-4 and TRBJ2-2, with D possibly matching TRBD2 (5 bases). Trimming took 1 base from V and 3 from J, leaving 10 bases between them. Germline lookup yields CDR1 SGHNT and CDR2 YYREEE (reference sequence). This CDR3 is built from 15 residues. The CDR3 sequence is CASSLKPRDTGELFF. In nucleotides, the CDR3 is TGTGCCAGCAGCTTGAAGCCGAGGGACACCGGGGAGCTGTTTTTT.

This chain links TRBV18 with TRBJ2-7, with a weak D call TRBD1 (6 bases). Germline V gives CDR1 KGHSH, CDR2 LQKENI. The V end lost 0 bases, the J end lost 7 bases, and 13 bases lay between the germline ends. The CDR3 totals 14 residues. The CDR3 region has the DNA TGTGCCAGCTCACCACCGGCACGAACAGGGGAGCAGTACTTC. Residues: CASSPPARTGEQYF.

This clone occurred once. J is TRBJ2-5 and V is TRBV6-5; D may be TRBD1 or TRBD2 (6 bases each). This CDR3 is 15 amino acids long. CDR1 and CDR2 from the germline V gene are MNHEY and SVGAGI. The V end was cut by 0 bases, the J end by 5 bases, with 13 bases between. Written as DNA, the CDR3 is TGTGCCAGCAGTTACTCGGGGGCGGGAAGGGAGACCCAGTACTTC. This translates into CASSYSGAGRETQYF.

The chain is built from TRBV9 and TRBJ2-4; maybe TRBD1 (5 bases). Trimming removed 1 base from V and 9 bases from J, with 14 bases in between. Per germline, CDR1 SGDLS and CDR2 YYNGEE. This CDR3 has 14 amino acids. The CDR3: CASSVQGGLSIQYF. The DNA of the CDR3 is TGTGCCAGCAGCGTACAGGGCGGTCTGAGCATTCAGTACTTC.

The chain is built from TRBV19 and TRBJ2-1; 8 bases are a match to TRBD2. The CDR3 contains 13 residues. With 7 bases clipped from V and 4 bases from J, the junction kept 3 bases outside the gene matches. Germline V CDR1 and CDR2: LNHDA, SQIVND (reference sequence). Here the CDR3 DNA reads TGTGCCAGTAAAAGCGGGAGTTACAATGAGCAGTTCTTC. Encoded protein: CASKSGSYNEQFF.

The chain links TRBV19 to TRBJ2-1; D is ambiguous. V shed 1 base and J shed 6 bases, with 13 bases lying between them. This CDR3 has 15 residues. CDR1 is LNHDA and CDR2 is SQIVND in the germline V gene (reference sequence). The CDR3: CASSIVGQWINEQFF. CDR3 sequence (DNA): TGTGCCAGTAGTATAGTAGGGCAGTGGATCAATGAGCAGTTCTTC. Full variable domain (outside the CDR3, taken from reference TRBV19 and TRBJ2-1): DGGITQSPKYLFRKEGQNVTLSCEQNLNHDAMYWYRQDPGQGLRLIYYSQIVNDFQKGDIAEGYSVSREKKESFPLTVTSAQKNPTAFYLCASSIVGQWINEQFFGPGTRLTVL.

The chain employs TRBV18 and TRBJ1-5; 8 bases are a match to TRBD1. Germline lookup yields CDR1 KGHSH and CDR2 LQKENI. This CDR3 spans 16 amino acids. Trimming cost V 1 base and J 5 bases; bases outside gene matches: 7. The chain's CDR3 is CASSPQGQGGYQPQHF. The CDR3 DNA follows: TGTGCCAGCTCACCACAAGGACAGGGAGGGTATCAGCCCCAGCATTTT.

The J gene is TRBJ2-7, the V gene TRBV7-9, with D perhaps TRBD2 (5 bases). V was shortened by 3 bases and J by 0 bases, with 6 bases between the two germline ends. CDR1 is SEHNR and CDR2 is FQNEAQ in the germline V gene (reference sequence). This CDR3 is 13 amino acids long. CDR3: CASSLRASYEQYF. CDR3 nucleotide sequence: TGTGCCAGCAGCTTGCGGGCCTCCTACGAGCAGTACTTC.

The chain combines TRBV7-9 with TRBJ1-1; D gene unclear. Germline V CDR1 and CDR2: SEHNR, FQNEAQ (reference sequence). Trimming left V 2 bases short and J 0 bases short, with 13 bases between. The CDR3 covers 16 residues. CDR3 nucleotide sequence: TGTGCCAGCAGCTTATCGGATCGGCCTATGAACACTGAAGCTTTCTTT. Its protein is CASSLSDRPMNTEAFF. The full variable domain, its missing parts supplied by reference TRBV7-9 and TRBJ1-1, is DTGVSQNPRHKITKRGQNVTFRCDPISEHNRLYWYRQTLGQGPEFLTYFQNEAQLEKSRLLSDRFSAERPKGSFSTLEIQRTEQGDSAMYLCASSLSDRPMNTEAFFGQGTRLTVV.

On this clone itself: The same CDR3 is also encoded by other DNA sequences in this sample. This rearrangement joins TRBV18 to TRBJ2-5, with TRBD1 matching over 9 bases. Trimming took 2 bases from V and 3 from J; bases not matched to a gene: 4. This CDR3 comprises 15 residues. From germline, CDR1 is KGHSH and CDR2 LQKENI. The chain's CDR3 is CASSPIRTGEETQYF. CDR3 nucleotides: TGTGCCAGCTCACCAATCCGGACAGGGGAAGAGACCCAGTACTTC. Combining the CDR3 with reference TRBV18 and TRBJ2-5 gives the whole variable domain NAGVMQNPRHLVRRRGQEARLRCSPMKGHSHVYWYRQLPEEGLKFMVYLQKENIIDESGMPKERFSAEFPKEGPSILRIQQVVRGDSAAYFCASSPIRTGEETQYFGPGTRLLVL.

J is TRBJ2-2 and V is TRBV10-1; D is unresolved. Trimming stripped 4 bases from V and 7 bases from J, with 7 bases between. The length of the CDR3 is 12 residues. Germline-derived CDR1 and CDR2 are WNHNN and SYGVQD (reference sequence). Here the CDR3 DNA reads TGCGCCAGCAGTGTAGTCGACGGGGAGCTGTTTTTT. This codes for CASSVVDGELFF.

This chain connects TRBV2 to TRBJ2-1; D ambiguous. This CDR3 is 12 amino acids long. V lost 4 bases to trimming and J lost 9 bases, with 10 bases between them. CDR1 and CDR2 (germline): SNHLY, FYNNEI. In DNA, the CDR3 is TGTGCCAGCAGTGTCTCCAGCAGTGAGCAGTTCTTC. Protein product: CASSVSSSEQFF. Drawing the rest from reference TRBV2 and TRBJ2-1, the complete variable domain is EPEVTQTPSHQVTQMGQEVILRCVPISNHLYFYWYRQILGQKVEFLVSFYNNEISEKSEIFDDQFSVERPDGSNFTLKIRSTKLEDSAMYFCASSVSSSEQFFGPGTRLTVL.

The chain has TRBV25-1 and TRBJ2-7; tentative D call: TRBD1 (5 bases). The CDR3 sequence is 14 residues long. V lost 2 bases and J 3 bases, leaving 11 bases between the germline ends. Per the germline V gene, CDR1 is MGHDK and CDR2 is SYGVNS. CDR3 amino acids: CASSEMQGVYEQYF. CDR3 DNA: TGTGCCAGCAGTGAAATGCAGGGTGTCTACGAGCAGTACTTC.

This chain links TRBV18 with TRBJ1-5; D gene unclear. Trimming took off 6 bases at V and 0 bases at J, with 18 bases between the two ends. In germline, CDR1 is KGHSH, CDR2 LQKENI. The length of the CDR3 is 17 residues. DNA of the CDR3: TGTGCCAGCTCGCCGGTTGGTCCCTCTAATAGCAATCAGCCCCAGCATTTT. Its translation is CASSPVGPSNSNQPQHF.

The chain joins TRBV9 to TRBJ2-7, with unresolved D. Trimming took 6 bases from V and 0 from J, leaving 13 bases between them. The germline V gene encodes CDR1 SGDLS and CDR2 YYNGEE. This CDR3 is 14 amino acids long. CDR3 sequence reads: CASIHTICSYEQYF. In DNA, the CDR3 is TGTGCCAGCATCCACACAATCTGCTCCTACGAGCAGTACTTC.

The rearrangement joins TRBV19 to TRBJ2-1, with D maybe TRBD2 (6 bases). With 8 bases removed from V and 0 bases from J, the gap between germline ends came to 11 bases. This CDR3 is built from 14 residues. Germline lookup yields CDR1 LNHDA and CDR2 SQIVND (reference sequence). CDR3 protein: CASAPTSSYNEQFF. CDR3 bases: TGTGCCAGTGCCCCGACTAGCTCCTACAATGAGCAGTTCTTC.

The V and J genes are TRBV7-2 and TRBJ2-2; 8 bases agree with TRBD2. Germline V lookup: CDR1 SGHTA, CDR2 FQGNSA. There are 16 residues in the CDR3. The ends lost 1 base at V and 3 bases at J; junction bases unmatched: 4. The CDR3 is CASSLGAGVDTGELFF. DNA of the CDR3: TGTGCCAGCAGCTTAGGAGCGGGAGTCGACACCGGGGAGCTGTTTTTT.